This is a list of T cell receptor beta chains from one sample in a study of T cell changes during pregnancy in multiple sclerosis. Clones were sequenced by immunoSEQ multiplex PCR, and TCRdb holds only the in-frame ones, with some missing. The sample gives approximately 40,000 clones, 96% of which show up once; approximately 1% is in the top ten. The sequencing used peripheral blood, collected in the second trimester of pregnancy. Every receptor here comes from a female donor with multiple sclerosis, enrolled in a pregnancy study. The CDR3 runs from the conserved cysteine through the conserved F or W. The order of the fields is clone size, D gene, J gene, V gene, CDR3 protein, CDR3 DNA. The D gene is left open where the match is weak. Some rows have no size entry. The others give once, few or many, or a class for an expanded clone.

. | TRBD1 | TRBJ1-2 | TRBV2 | CASSDTRQGLIGYTF | TGTGCCAGCAGTGATACGAGACAGGGCCTGATAGGCTACACCTTC
. | TRBD2 | TRBJ2-1 | TRBV5-1 | CASSLYSSGRTYNEQFF | TGCGCCAGCAGCTTGTACTCTAGCGGAAGAACCTACAATGAGCAGTTCTTC
. | . | TRBJ2-1 | TRBV28 | CASSPSGFSSYNEQFF | TGTGCCAGCAGCCCCTCGGGATTTAGCTCCTACAATGAGCAGTTCTTC
once | TRBD2 | TRBJ2-7 | TRBV6-1 | CASSEVRAGGRGEQYF | TGTGCCAGCAGTGAAGTAAGAGCGGGAGGCCGAGGGGAGCAGTACTTC
. | TRBD2 | TRBJ2-5 | TRBV27 | CASSLRLAGGETQYF | TGTGCCAGCAGTTTAAGACTAGCGGGAGGAGAGACCCAGTACTTC
few | . | TRBJ2-5 | TRBV10-1 | CASSERPAETQYF | TGCGCCAGCAGTGAGCGTCCAGCGGAGACCCAGTACTTC
. | . | TRBJ2-7 | TRBV18 | CASSPPGQLGGYEQYF | TGTGCCAGCTCACCACCGGGACAGCTCGGGGGCTACGAGCAGTACTTC
. | . | TRBJ2-3 | TRBV7-9 | CASSPSGGHTDTQYF | TGTGCCAGCAGCCCCTCGGGTGGACACACAGATACGCAGTATTTT
. | TRBD1 | TRBJ2-5 | TRBV7-6 | CASSPRNDREETQYF | TGTGCCAGCAGCCCCCGAAATGACAGGGAGGAGACCCAGTACTTC
. | . | TRBJ2-7 | TRBV19 | CASSPSTVFFTEQYF | TGTGCCAGTTCTCCATCGACAGTCTTCTTTACCGAGCAGTACTTC
. | TRBD1 | TRBJ1-2 | TRBV18 | CASSPQRQGGGYTF | TGTGCCAGCTCACCCCAGAGACAGGGGGGTGGCTACACCTTC
. | . | TRBJ1-1 | TRBV6-5 | CASYIFTGKNTEAFF | TGTGCCAGCTATATCTTTACAGGGAAGAACACTGAAGCTTTCTTT
. | . | TRBJ1-1 | TRBV6-4 | CASQGRGVMAEAFF | TGTGCCTCTCAAGGGCGGGGGGTGATGGCTGAAGCTTTCTTT
. | TRBD1 | TRBJ1-1 | TRBV9 | CASSAGTGFYTEAFF | TGTGCCAGCAGCGCCGGGACAGGGTTTTACACTGAAGCTTTCTTT
. | TRBD1 | TRBJ1-4 | TRBV5-5 | CASSLAGTGVNEKLFF | TGTGCCAGCAGCTTGGCCGGGACAGGCGTTAATGAAAAACTGTTTTTT
. | TRBD1 | TRBJ1-4 | TRBV6-6 | CASSQDRSNEKLFF | TGTGCCAGCAGTCAGGACAGGTCTAATGAAAAACTGTTTTTT
. | TRBD1 | TRBJ1-1 | TRBV14 | CASSAFTGVGTEAFF | TGTGCCAGCAGCGCATTTACAGGGGTCGGTACTGAAGCTTTCTTT
. | TRBD2 | TRBJ2-7 | TRBV7-6 | CASSRNLAGSYEQYF | TGTGCCAGCAGCCGGAATTTAGCGGGTTCCTACGAGCAGTACTTC
. | . | TRBJ2-5 | TRBV14 | CASSQGPPRETQYF | TGTGCCAGCAGCCAAGGACCCCCGAGGGAGACCCAGTACTTC
. | TRBD2 | TRBJ2-3 | TRBV4-1 | CASSQVMGLAGEIDTQYF | TGCGCCAGCAGCCAAGTAATGGGACTAGCGGGAGAAATAGATACGCAGTATTTT
. | TRBD1 | TRBJ1-2 | TRBV27 | CASSSRSTGNVGGYTF | TGTGCCAGCAGTTCCCGATCGACAGGGAACGTCGGTGGCTACACCTTC
once | TRBD1 | TRBJ1-2 | TRBV5-1 | CASSLGGQGGDYTF | TGCGCCAGCAGCTTGGGGGGACAGGGAGGAGACTACACCTTC
. | . | TRBJ2-4 | TRBV19 | CASSIDSRGAAKNIQYF | TGTGCCAGTAGTATAGATTCCCGAGGCGCCGCCAAAAACATTCAGTACTTC
. | . | TRBJ2-2 | TRBV18 | CASSPLNTGELFF | TGTGCCAGCTCACCCCTGAACACCGGGGAGCTGTTTTTT
once | . | TRBJ2-1 | TRBV27 | CASSSFSLASEQFF | TGTGCCAGCAGTTCGTTCTCCCTAGCAAGTGAGCAGTTCTTC
. | . | TRBJ2-3 | TRBV20-1 | CSAVRTTRNPF | TGCAGTGCTGTTCGGACTACACGAAATCCTTTT
. | TRBD1 | TRBJ2-4 | TRBV7-2 | CASSLAEQGANIQYF | TGTGCCAGCAGCTTAGCGGAACAGGGGGCAAACATTCAGTACTTC
. | TRBD2 | TRBJ2-1 | TRBV27 | CASSTTRLARFSYNEQFF | TGTGCCAGCAGTACAACGCGACTAGCGAGATTCTCCTACAATGAGCAGTTCTTC
. | TRBD2 | TRBJ2-7 | TRBV7-7 | CASSLETSGEYEQYF | TGTGCCAGCAGCTTAGAGACTAGCGGGGAATACGAGCAGTACTTC
. | TRBD1 | TRBJ2-5 | TRBV19 | CASRPGQGARETQYF | TGTGCCAGTAGACCCGGACAGGGGGCCCGGGAGACCCAGTACTTC
. | TRBD1 | TRBJ2-1 | TRBV14 | CASSQGVAGTGAYNEQFF | TGTGCCAGCAGCCAGGGAGTTGCCGGGACAGGAGCCTACAATGAGCAGTTCTTC
. | . | TRBJ2-1 | TRBV21-1 | CASSKTSGSNEQFF | TGTGCCAGCAGCAAAACTAGCGGGAGCAATGAGCAGTTCTTC
once | TRBD1 | TRBJ2-5 | TRBV29-1 | CSGTRGLGETQYF | TGCAGCGGAACCAGGGGGCTGGGGGAGACCCAGTACTTC
. | . | TRBJ2-5 | TRBV5-1 | CASSPNQETQYF | TGCGCCAGCAGCCCCAACCAAGAGACCCAGTACTTC
. | TRBD2 | TRBJ2-1 | TRBV7-3 | CASSPSGPSYNEQFF | TGTGCCAGCAGCCCTAGCGGTCCCTCCTACAATGAGCAGTTCTTC
. | . | TRBJ2-1 | TRBV28 | CASRPLAFNYNEQFF | TGTGCCAGCAGACCACTAGCTTTCAACTACAATGAGCAGTTCTTC
once | . | TRBJ2-1 | TRBV7-3 | CASSSPTGDSYNEQFF | TGTGCCAGCAGCTCGCCAACAGGAGACTCCTACAATGAGCAGTTCTTC
. | . | TRBJ2-3 | TRBV7-3 | CASSLDGSPASTDTQYF | TGTGCCAGCAGCCTCGACGGGTCCCCTGCTAGCACAGATACGCAGTATTTT
. | TRBD2 | TRBJ2-3 | TRBV9 | CASSERASARGGGDTQYF | TGTGCCAGCAGCGAACGAGCCTCCGCGCGGGGGGGCGGGGATACGCAGTATTTT
. | . | TRBJ1-3 | TRBV29-1 | CSVEGGPGESGNTIYF | TGCAGCGTTGAAGGGGGTCCGGGGGAGTCGGGAAACACCATATATTTT
. | . | TRBJ2-7 | TRBV9 | CASSTLDSFSYEQYF | TGTGCCAGCAGCACCCTGGACAGCTTCTCCTACGAGCAGTACTTC
. | TRBD2 | TRBJ2-7 | TRBV12-5 | CASGLAELAGTTYEQYF | TGTGCTAGTGGTTTGGCCGAACTAGCGGGGACAACCTACGAGCAGTACTTC
. | TRBD1 | TRBJ1-2 | TRBV27 | CASSLAGTGRNYGYTF | TGTGCCAGCAGTCTCGCCGGGACAGGTAGAAACTATGGCTACACCTTC
. | . | TRBJ2-3 | TRBV18 | CASSLDFYTQYF | TGTGCCAGCTCTCTGGACTTTTATACGCAGTATTTT
. | . | TRBJ2-4 | TRBV11-3 | CASSFGGSGAKNIQYF | TGTGCCAGCAGCTTCGGAGGATCTGGGGCCAAAAACATTCAGTACTTC
. | TRBD2 | TRBJ2-1 | TRBV28 | CASSPLAGDSNEQFF | TGTGCCAGCAGCCCGCTAGCGGGAGATAGCAATGAGCAGTTCTTC
. | TRBD1 | TRBJ2-7 | TRBV15 | CATSRGTGGFYEQYF | TGTGCCACCAGCAGAGGGACAGGGGGTTTCTACGAGCAGTACTTC
. | . | TRBJ2-7 | TRBV28 | CASSYNTYEQYF | TGTGCCAGCAGTTATAACACCTACGAGCAGTACTTC
. | TRBD1 | TRBJ1-4 | TRBV9 | CASSLDRGGEKLFF | TGTGCCAGCAGTTTGGACAGGGGAGGCGAAAAACTGTTTTTT
. | . | TRBJ1-2 | TRBV19 | CASSMGGDYGYTF | TGTGCCAGTAGTATGGGAGGGGACTATGGCTACACCTTC
. | . | TRBJ2-7 | TRBV11-2 | CASSSRASYEQYF | TGTGCCAGCAGCTCACGAGCGTCCTACGAGCAGTACTTC
. | . | TRBJ2-3 | TRBV5-1 | CASSLHGRDTQYF | TGCGCCAGCAGCTTGCACGGTCGAGATACGCAGTATTTT
once | TRBD1 | TRBJ2-5 | TRBV5-6 | CASSRQGFGKTQYF | TGTGCCAGCAGCCGACAGGGGTTCGGGAAGACCCAGTACTTC